The T cell receptor (beta chain) under discussion was sequenced for a study of blood T cell repertoires in COVID-19. Study details: T cells, B-cell-depleted T cells, or PBMCs provided the cDNA or gDNA that served as material.

Germline-derived CDR1 and CDR2 are LNHDA and SQIVND (reference sequence). Germline trimming cut 1 base from V and 8 bases from J; bases unmatched to any gene: 11. The CDR3 totals 16 residues. Clones were read by immunoSEQ multiplex PCR, and TCRdb kept only the in-frame ones, dropping some. The sample holds a few hundred thousand clones, approximately 85% seen once. Enrollees, about 18 to 90 years old, lived in about two dozen US areas. For recovered donors of Cohort 3, there were two negative PCRs, clearance, or symptom resolution. Sequences were obtained from PBMCs or T cells enriched from blood (not recorded which). This receptor was taken from a woman in her forties or fifties who had recovered from COVID-19. The chain is built from TRBV19 and TRBJ2-1; TRBD1 agrees at 7 bases. The CDR3 loop reads CASSIVEQGNGDEQFF. DNA for the CDR3: TGTGCCAGTAGTATAGTTGAACAGGGGAACGGCGATGAGCAGTTCTTC.